The entry below gives a single TCR beta chain sequence along with its context. Antigen unknown. The CDR3 is 16 amino acids. The data were taken from a study of shared clonotypes between healthy human individuals. Looking at the study overall: CD8 memory received one plate per donor, CD8 naive two, CD4 memory three and CD4 naive three. General study points: Naive subsets, compared against memory subsets, generally had larger estimated richness values. Rarefaction showed that sequencing of sorted subsets was incomplete (despite large depth).

Several immunoSEQ plates received, in even portions, the genomic DNA of each subset. Sequenced by immunoSEQ multiplex PCR; TCRdb stores in-frame clones only, minus some. Counted here are about 600,000 clones, roughly 97% occurring once; the ten biggest clones make up around 0.058%. This chain joins TRBV21-1 and TRBJ1-2. TRBV21-1 corresponds to a pseudogene. The TCR originated in a woman in her twenties or thirties in good health. The sample comprised naive CD4+ T cells sorted from blood. Sample subset: CD45RA+ positively selected. The CDR3 nucleotides are TGTGCCAGCAGCACCCACCGTCGGAGGAACTTCTATGGCTACACCTTC. Amino acids: CASSTHRRRNFYGYTF.